The present T cell receptor beta chain was sequenced within a study of preoperative IRX-2 immunotherapy in early breast cancer. The assay was immunoSEQ multiplex PCR, and TCRdb's table has in-frame clones only and misses some. The sample consists of 60,000 or so clones, approximately 95% of them appearing once. The germline V gene encodes CDR1 SNHLY and CDR2 FYNNEI. V was clipped by 2 bases and J by 0 bases, with 5 bases between them. The CDR3 is 14 residues long. Treatment: preoperative locoregional IRX-2 cytokine immunotherapy. This clone is a singleton in its sample. The TCR sequence derives from a human donor with breast cancer. Sample acquisition took place from a patient treated with IRX-2 immunotherapy. The chain links TRBV2 to TRBJ1-5, with no clear D. The CDR3 nucleotides are TGTGCCAGCAGTGAATGGTCTAGCAATCAGCCCCAGCATTTT. Translated: CASSEWSSNQPQHF.